These 5 T cell receptor beta chains were sequenced from one sample in a study of T cells in Graves' hyperthyroidism and ophthalmopathy. Amplification of TCR beta CDR3 regions used RNA as the template. HTBI primers were employed in a first-round RT-PCR of the TCR CDR3. TCRdb itself ran the multiplex PCR reads through MiXCR, one entry per CDR3 protein. The profile shows 550,000 to 800,000 distinct CDR3 sequences, over 15% of them singletons. Material for sequencing was blood. The receptor source for this set is a man younger than 30 with Graves' hyperthyroidism.

Ten or more counts support this clonotype. The V gene is TRBV7-3, the J gene TRBJ2-3, with TRBD2 matching 10 bases. V gave up 1 base and J gave up 1 base; unmatched junction bases: 5. Germline assignment: CDR1 SGHTA and CDR2 FQGTGA. The length of the CDR3 is 17 residues. CDR3 amino acids: CASSLSPSGSGTDTQYF. In DNA form, the CDR3 reads TGTGCCAGCAGCTTAAGTCCTAGCGGGAGTGGCACAGATACGCAGTATTTT.

Many counts were recorded for this clonotype. The V and J genes are TRBV18 and TRBJ2-3; D call uncertain. The CDR3 is 15 residues long. Germline V lookup: CDR1 KGHSH, CDR2 LQKENI. V lost 0 bases, J lost 6 bases, and 13 bases lay in between. CDR3 in DNA: TGTGCCAGCTCACCACCTCAAGGTTCCGCGGATACGCAGTATTTT. It translates to CASSPPQGSADTQYF.

This clonotype was observed a handful of times. In nucleotides, the CDR3 is TGCGCCAGCACCTTACGGGGGCTAGGGGCCAACGTCCTGACTTTC. This gives the protein CASTLRGLGANVLTF. This rearrangement joins TRBV5-1 to TRBJ2-6, with D perhaps matching TRBD1 or TRBD2 (6 bases each). The V end was cut by 6 bases, the J end by 4 bases, with 14 bases between. Germline CDR1 SGHRS, CDR2 YFSETQ. CDR3 size: 15 residues.

The chain recombines TRBV19 with TRBJ1-1, with D maybe TRBD1 (5 bases). The CDR3 length is 16 residues. The V end was cut by 3 bases, the J end by 5 bases, with 19 bases between. The germline V gene encodes CDR1 LNHDA and CDR2 SQIVND (reference sequence). The CDR3 loop reads CASSIRHGSPGTEAFF. In DNA, the CDR3 is TGTGCCAGTAGTATCAGGCACGGGTCCCCAGGGACTGAAGCTTTCTTT.

This clonotype was detected many times. This chain connects TRBV28 to TRBJ2-7; D may correspond to TRBD1 or TRBD2 (6 bases each). Germline V gives CDR1 MDHEN, CDR2 SYDVKM. Trimming took 8 bases from V and 9 from J, leaving 35 bases between them. The CDR3 loop spans 18 amino acids. CDR3 sequence reads: CASGGSQGSLLSLSRQYF. The DNA of the CDR3 is TGTGCCAGCGGGGGGAGTCAGGGGTCACTCCTTTCCCTCAGTCGGCAGTACTTC.